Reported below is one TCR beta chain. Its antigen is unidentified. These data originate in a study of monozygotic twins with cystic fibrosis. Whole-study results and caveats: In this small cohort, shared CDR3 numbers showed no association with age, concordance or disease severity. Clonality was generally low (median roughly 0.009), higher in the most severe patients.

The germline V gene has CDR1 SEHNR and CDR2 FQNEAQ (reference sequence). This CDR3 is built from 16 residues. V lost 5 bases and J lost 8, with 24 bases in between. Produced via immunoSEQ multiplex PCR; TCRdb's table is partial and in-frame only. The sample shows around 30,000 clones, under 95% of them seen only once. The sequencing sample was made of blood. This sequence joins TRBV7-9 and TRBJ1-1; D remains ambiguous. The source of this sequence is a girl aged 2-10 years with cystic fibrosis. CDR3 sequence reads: CASSRLRADYAREAFF. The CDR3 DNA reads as TGTGCCAGCAGCCGACTTCGGGCAGATTATGCGAGGGAAGCTTTCTTT.